This T cell receptor beta chain was captured by sequencing in a study of identical twins. Findings and limits, study-wide: While abundant cord blood beta clonotypes carried fewer insertions, memory repertoires showed no such pattern.

There are a few counts of this clonotype. What it binds is not known. A universal primer site was incorporated via template switching, and the cDNA contained unique molecular identifiers. From the 5' RACE reads, TCRdb called clonotypes with MiXCR, one entry per CDR3 protein. The sample shows 200,000 or so distinct CDR3 sequences, 7.5% of them seen only once. Trimming left V 4 bases short and J 5 bases short, with 11 bases between. This CDR3 spans 13 amino acids. CDR1 MNHEY and CDR2 SVGAGI come from the germline V gene. The same sample was also used in a study of yellow fever vaccine responses in identical twins. That work adds: A vaccine T cell response that seemed partly convergent and partly personalized was reported in twins.

The specimen sequenced was memory (CD45RO+) T cells sorted from blood. The sequence derives from a woman aged 18-35 years in good health. The chain couples TRBV6-5 to TRBJ1-1, with D uncertain. CDR3 nucleotide sequence: TGTGCCAGCAGTTTCGGGGTGTGGACTGAAGCTTTCTTT. It is translated as CASSFGVWTEAFF.